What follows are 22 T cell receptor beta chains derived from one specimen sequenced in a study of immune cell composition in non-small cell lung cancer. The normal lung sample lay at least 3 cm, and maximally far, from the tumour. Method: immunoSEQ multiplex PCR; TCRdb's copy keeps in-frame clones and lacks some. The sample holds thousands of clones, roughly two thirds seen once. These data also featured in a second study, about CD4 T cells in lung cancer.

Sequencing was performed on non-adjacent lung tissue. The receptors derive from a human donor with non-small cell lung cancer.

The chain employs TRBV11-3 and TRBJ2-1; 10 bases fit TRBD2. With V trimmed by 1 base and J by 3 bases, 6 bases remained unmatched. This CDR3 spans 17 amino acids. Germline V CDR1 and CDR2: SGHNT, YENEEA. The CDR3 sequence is CASSLGVAGGLYNEQFF. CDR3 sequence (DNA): TGTGCCAGCAGCTTAGGAGTAGCGGGGGGCCTCTACAATGAGCAGTTCTTC. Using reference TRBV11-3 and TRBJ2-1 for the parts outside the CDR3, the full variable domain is EAGVVQSPRYKIIEKKQPVAFWCNPISGHNTLYWYLQNLGQGPELLIRYENEEAVDDSQLPKDRFSAERLKGVDSTLKIQPAELGDSAVYLCASSLGVAGGLYNEQFFGPGTRLTVL.

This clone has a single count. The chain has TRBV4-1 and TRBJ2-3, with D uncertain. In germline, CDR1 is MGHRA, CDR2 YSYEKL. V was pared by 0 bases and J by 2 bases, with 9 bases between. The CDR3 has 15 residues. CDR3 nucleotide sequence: TGCGCCAGCAGCCAAGATCAGGCCACCACAGATACGCAGTATTTT. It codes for CASSQDQATTDTQYF.

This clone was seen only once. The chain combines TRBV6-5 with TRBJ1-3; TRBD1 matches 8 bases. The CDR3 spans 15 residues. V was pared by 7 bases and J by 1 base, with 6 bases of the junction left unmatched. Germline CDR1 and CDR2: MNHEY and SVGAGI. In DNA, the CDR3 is TGTGCCAGCACTCCGCGACAGGGGTCTGGAAACACCATATATTTT. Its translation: CASTPRQGSGNTIYF.

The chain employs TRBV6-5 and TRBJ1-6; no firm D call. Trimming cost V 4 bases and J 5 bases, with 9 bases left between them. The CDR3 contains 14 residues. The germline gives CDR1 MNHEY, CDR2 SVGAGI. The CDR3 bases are TGTGCCAGCAGTTCCAACACCGATAATTCACCCCTCCACTTT. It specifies CASSSNTDNSPLHF.

Here the CDR3 DNA reads TGCGCCAGCAGCTCCTCCACTCTAGCGGGAGGGGCCGAGACCCAGTACTTC. It specifies CASSSSTLAGGAETQYF. The V call is TRBV5-1, the J call TRBJ2-5, with 12 bases that match TRBD2. Trimming at V came to 3 bases and at J to 5 bases, leaving 11 bases not matched to a gene. The CDR3 totals 17 residues. Germline CDR1 is SGHRS and CDR2 is YFSETQ.

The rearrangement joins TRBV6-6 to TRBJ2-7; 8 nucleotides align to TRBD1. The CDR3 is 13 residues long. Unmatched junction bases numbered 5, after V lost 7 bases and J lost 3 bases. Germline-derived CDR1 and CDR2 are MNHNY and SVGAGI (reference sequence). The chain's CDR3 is CASMGQVNYEQYF. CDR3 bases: TGTGCCAGCATGGGACAGGTTAACTACGAGCAGTACTTC.

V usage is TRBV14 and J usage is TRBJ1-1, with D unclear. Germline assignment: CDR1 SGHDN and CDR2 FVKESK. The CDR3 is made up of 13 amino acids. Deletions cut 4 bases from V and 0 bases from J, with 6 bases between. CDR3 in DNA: TGTGCCAGCAGCCCCCAAATGAACACTGAAGCTTTCTTT. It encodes CASSPQMNTEAFF.

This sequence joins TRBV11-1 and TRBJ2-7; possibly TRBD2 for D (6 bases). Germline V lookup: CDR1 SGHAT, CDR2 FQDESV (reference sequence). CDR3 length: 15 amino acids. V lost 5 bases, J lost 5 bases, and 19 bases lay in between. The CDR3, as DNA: TGTGCCAGCAGCGCCCCCACGGGGGTTATCAACGAGCAGTACTTC. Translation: CASSAPTGVINEQYF. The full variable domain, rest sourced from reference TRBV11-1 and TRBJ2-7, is EAEVAQSPRYKITEKSQAVAFWCDPISGHATLYWYRQILGQGPELLVQFQDESVVDDSQLPKDRFSAERLKGVDSTLKIQPAELGDSAMYLCASSAPTGVINEQYFGPGTRLTVT.

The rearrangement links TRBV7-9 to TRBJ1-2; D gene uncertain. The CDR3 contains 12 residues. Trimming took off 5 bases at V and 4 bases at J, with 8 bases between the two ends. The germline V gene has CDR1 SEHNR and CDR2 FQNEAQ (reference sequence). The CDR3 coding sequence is TGTGCCAGCAGCCCGAACTTCTATGGCTACACCTTC. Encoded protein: CASSPNFYGYTF.

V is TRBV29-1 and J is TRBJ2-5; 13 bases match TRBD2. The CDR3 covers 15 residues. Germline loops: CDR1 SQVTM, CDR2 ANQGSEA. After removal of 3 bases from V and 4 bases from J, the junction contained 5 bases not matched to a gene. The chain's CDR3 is CSVDGTSGRAETQYF. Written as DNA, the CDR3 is TGCAGCGTTGATGGAACTAGCGGGAGGGCAGAGACCCAGTACTTC.

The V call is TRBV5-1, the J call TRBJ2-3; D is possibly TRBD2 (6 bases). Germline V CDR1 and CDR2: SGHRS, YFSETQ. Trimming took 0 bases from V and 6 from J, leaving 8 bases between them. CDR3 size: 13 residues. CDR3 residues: CASSLGRGDTQYF. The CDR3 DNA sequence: TGCGCCAGCAGCTTGGGCCGGGGGGATACGCAGTATTTT.

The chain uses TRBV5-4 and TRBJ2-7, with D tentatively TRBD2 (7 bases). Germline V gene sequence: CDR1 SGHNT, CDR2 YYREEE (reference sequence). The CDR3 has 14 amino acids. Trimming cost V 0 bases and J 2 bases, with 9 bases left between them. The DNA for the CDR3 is TGTGCCAGCAGCTTGGTGGGGGGGCCCTACGAGCAGTACTTC. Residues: CASSLVGGPYEQYF.

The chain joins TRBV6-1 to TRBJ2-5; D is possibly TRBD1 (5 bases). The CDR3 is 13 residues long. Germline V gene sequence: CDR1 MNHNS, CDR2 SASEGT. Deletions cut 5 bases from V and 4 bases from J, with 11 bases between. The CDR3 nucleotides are TGTGCCAGCAGTCCCGAAAGGGGAGAGACCCAGTACTTC. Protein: CASSPERGETQYF.

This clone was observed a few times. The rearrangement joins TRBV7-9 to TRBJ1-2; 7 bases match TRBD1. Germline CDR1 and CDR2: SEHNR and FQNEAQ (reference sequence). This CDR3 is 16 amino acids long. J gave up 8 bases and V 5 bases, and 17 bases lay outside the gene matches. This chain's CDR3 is CASSLTQPGGSGGYTF. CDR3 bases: TGTGCCAGCAGCCTAACCCAGCCAGGGGGTTCGGGCGGCTACACCTTC.

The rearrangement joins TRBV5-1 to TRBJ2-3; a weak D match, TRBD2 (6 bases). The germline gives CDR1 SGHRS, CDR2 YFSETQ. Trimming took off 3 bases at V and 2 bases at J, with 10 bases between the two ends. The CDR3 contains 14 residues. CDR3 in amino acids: CASSSGLPTDTQYF. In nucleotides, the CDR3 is TGCGCCAGCAGCTCCGGACTACCCACAGATACGCAGTATTTT.

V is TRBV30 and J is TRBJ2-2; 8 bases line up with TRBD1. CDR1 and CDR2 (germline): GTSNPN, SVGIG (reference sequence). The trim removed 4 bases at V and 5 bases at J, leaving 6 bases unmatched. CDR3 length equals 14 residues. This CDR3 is CAWNTGGFTGELFF. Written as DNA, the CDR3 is TGTGCCTGGAATACAGGGGGATTTACCGGGGAGCTGTTTTTT.

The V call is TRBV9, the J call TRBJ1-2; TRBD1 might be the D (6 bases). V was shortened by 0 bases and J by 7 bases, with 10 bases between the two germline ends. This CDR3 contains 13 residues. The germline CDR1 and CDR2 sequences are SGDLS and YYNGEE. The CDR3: CASSVDGRGGYTF. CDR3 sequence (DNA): TGTGCCAGCAGCGTAGACGGCAGGGGTGGCTACACCTTC.

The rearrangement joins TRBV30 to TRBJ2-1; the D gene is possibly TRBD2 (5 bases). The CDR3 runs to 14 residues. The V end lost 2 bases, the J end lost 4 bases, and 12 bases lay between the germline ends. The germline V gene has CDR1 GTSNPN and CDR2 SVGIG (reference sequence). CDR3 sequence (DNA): TGTGCCTGGAGTTTCGGACTTCCGTACAATGAGCAGTTCTTC. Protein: CAWSFGLPYNEQFF.

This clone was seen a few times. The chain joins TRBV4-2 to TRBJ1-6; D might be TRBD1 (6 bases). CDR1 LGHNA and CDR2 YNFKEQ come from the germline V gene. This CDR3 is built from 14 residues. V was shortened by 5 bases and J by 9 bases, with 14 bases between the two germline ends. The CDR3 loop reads CASSTNRDGSPLHF. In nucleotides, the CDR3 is TGTGCCAGCAGCACGAACAGGGATGGTTCACCCCTCCACTTT.

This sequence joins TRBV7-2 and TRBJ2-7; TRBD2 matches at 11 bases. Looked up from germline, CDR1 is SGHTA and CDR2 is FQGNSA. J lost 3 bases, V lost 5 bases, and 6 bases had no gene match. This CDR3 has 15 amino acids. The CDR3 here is CASSRGTSGNYEQYF. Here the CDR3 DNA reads TGTGCCAGCAGCCGAGGGACTAGCGGAAACTACGAGCAGTACTTC.

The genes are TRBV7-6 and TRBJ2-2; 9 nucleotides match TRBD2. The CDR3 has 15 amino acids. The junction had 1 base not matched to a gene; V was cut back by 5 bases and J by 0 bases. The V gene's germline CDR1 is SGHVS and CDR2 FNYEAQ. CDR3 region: CASSRGGANTGELFF. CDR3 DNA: TGTGCCAGCAGCCGCGGGGGGGCGAACACCGGGGAGCTGTTTTTT.

DNA of the CDR3: TGTGCCAGCAGCCATGGGCCCGGGGACAGTGAGCAGTTCTTC. This encodes CASSHGPGDSEQFF. The chain joins TRBV4-2 to TRBJ2-1; the match to TRBD1 covers 7 bases. Germline CDR1 is LGHNA and CDR2 is YNFKEQ. J was trimmed by 9 bases and V by 3 bases; bases with no gene match: 8. The CDR3 loop spans 14 amino acids.